This is a list of T cell receptor beta chains from one sample in a study of T cell responses to AZD1222 COVID-19 vaccine. The repertoire was sequenced with immunoSEQ multiplex PCR; TCRdb's copy has only in-frame clones and lacks some. The table includes about 140,000 clones, roughly 92% detected once. This specimen consisted of peripheral blood, obtained 28 days after the second AZD1222 dose. The receptors were sampled from an adult who received the AZD1222 COVID-19 vaccine. CDR3s include the opening cysteine and the closing phenylalanine or tryptophan. The order of the fields is clone size, D gene, V gene, J gene, CDR3 DNA, CDR3 protein. The D gene is left open where the match is weak. Clone size is not always given. Where it is, it says once, few, many or a class for expanded clones.

-	TRBD2	TRBV29-1	TRBJ2-1	TGCAGCGTTGAGGGGCATCCCCTTAGCGGGAGAGCCTACAATGAGCAGTTCTTC	CSVEGHPLSGRAYNEQFF
-	TRBD1	TRBV15	TRBJ1-4	TGTGCCACGGGGAGGGGGCCCCGGCAAACTAATGAAAAACTGTTTTTT	CATGRGPRQTNEKLFF
-	TRBD2	TRBV24-1	TRBJ2-1	TGTGCCACCAGTGATAGCGGGAGCTCCTACAATGAGCAGTTCTTC	CATSDSGSSYNEQFF
once	TRBD1	TRBV27	TRBJ1-2	TGTGCCAGCAGTTCATGGGACAGGGGGCCGCCGAACTATGGCTACACCTTC	CASSSWDRGPPNYGYTF
-	TRBD1	TRBV6-2/TRBV6-3	TRBJ1-2	TGTGCCAGCAGTCGGACAGGAGGCTACACCTTC	CASSRTGGYTF
-	TRBD1	TRBV28	TRBJ2-2	TGTGCCAGCAGTTCGCGATCTACAGGGGGCGCCGGGGAGCTGTTTTTT	CASSSRSTGGAGELFF
-	-	TRBV5-8	TRBJ2-1	TGTGCCAGCAGCATTGCCCCCGACAGTGAGCAGTTCTTC	CASSIAPDSEQFF
-	-	TRBV27	TRBJ2-1	TGTGCCAGCAGTTTATCCCCTCCCGCTGTTCGGGACACAGGCCACAATGAGCAGTTCTTC	CASSLSPPAVRDTGHNEQFF
-	TRBD1	TRBV15	TRBJ1-1	TGTGCCACCAGCAGAACCACAGGGGGAGCTTTCTTT	CATSRTTGGAFF
-	-	TRBV27	TRBJ1-6	TGTGCCAGCAGTCTACTACAGGGAGGTGATAATTCACCCCTCCACTTT	CASSLLQGGDNSPLHF
-	-	TRBV7-8	TRBJ2-7	TGTGCCAGCAGAAAAGATTTTGGGGGGTACGAGCAGTACTTC	CASRKDFGGYEQYF
few	TRBD2	TRBV7-9	TRBJ2-5	TGTGCCAGCAGCTTCGCGGGAGCGGGAGAGACCCAGTACTTC	CASSFAGAGETQYF
-	-	TRBV6-5	TRBJ1-1	TGTGCCAGCAGTTCCCGGGACCGGGTTGGGGAAGCTTTCTTT	CASSSRDRVGEAFF
once	TRBD1	TRBV7-2	TRBJ2-3	TGTGCCAGCAGCCTTCAAACCGGGACAGGGGTAACAGATACGCAGTATTTT	CASSLQTGTGVTDTQYF
-	-	TRBV12-3/TRBV12-4	TRBJ2-5	TGTGCCAGCAGTTTAAACAGGGAAGAGACCCAGTACTTC	CASSLNREETQYF
-	TRBD1	TRBV7-9	TRBJ2-7	TGTGCCAGCAGCTGGGGGACAGCGGCCGAGCAGTACTTC	CASSWGTAAEQYF
few	-	TRBV4-2	TRBJ1-3	TGTGCCAGCAGCCAAGAAAGGGGTGGAGTGACTGGAAACACCATATATTTT	CASSQERGGVTGNTIYF
-	-	TRBV4-3	TRBJ2-7	TGCGCCAGCAGCCAATCCCTATATGACAGCCTCCATGAGCAGTACTTC	CASSQSLYDSLHEQYF
-	-	TRBV29-1	TRBJ2-7	TGCAGCGTATACGGAGGATACGAGCAGTACTTC	CSVYGGYEQYF
-	-	TRBV10-2	TRBJ2-1	TGCGCCAGCAAGCAGGGGGAGGCGTGGCGGGAGCAGTTCTTC	CASKQGEAWREQFF
few	TRBD2	TRBV13	TRBJ2-7	TGTGCCAGCAGCCCTCGGGTAGCGGGACGTCGCGAGCAGTACTTC	CASSPRVAGRREQYF
-	-	TRBV6-6	TRBJ2-5	TGTGCCAGCAGGCCTCAGGGGGGATATGAGACCCAGTACTTC	CASRPQGGYETQYF
-	-	TRBV7-6	TRBJ2-3	TGTGCCAGCAGCTTAGTAGGGAAGGATACGCAGTATTTT	CASSLVGKDTQYF
-	-	TRBV2	TRBJ2-5	TGTGCCAGCAGTGAATGGGGGGGGCACGAGAGAGAGACCCAGTACTTC	CASSEWGGHERETQYF
-	-	TRBV10-2	TRBJ2-6	TGCGCCAGCAGCGCTATCGGGACATCAGCTTCCTCTGGGGCCAACGTCCTGACTTTC	CASSAIGTSASSGANVLTF
-	TRBD1	TRBV6-6	TRBJ1-6	TGTGCCAGCAGTTACACCGCGGACAGGAATTCACCCCTCCACTTT	CASSYTADRNSPLHF
-	-	TRBV14	TRBJ2-5	TGTGCCAGCAGCCAGAACTGGCCTGGGGGCCAGTACTTC	CASSQNWPGGQYF
once	-	TRBV3-1/TRBV3-2	TRBJ1-2	TGTGCCAGCAGCCAAACTGGAACAGGTTCCTATGGCTACACCTTC	CASSQTGTGSYGYTF
-	TRBD1	TRBV5-6	TRBJ1-3	TGTGCCAGCAGCCTCCTCAGGGGGCAGGGTGGAAACACCATATATTTT	CASSLLRGQGGNTIYF
-	-	TRBV28	TRBJ1-1	TGTGCCAGCAGTTTCAACCCGAACACTGAAGCTTTCTTT	CASSFNPNTEAFF
-	-	TRBV6-1	TRBJ1-2	TGTGCCAGCAGTGAACTGGGCGTCTCTAACTATGGCTACACCTTC	CASSELGVSNYGYTF
-	-	TRBV24-1	TRBJ1-2	TGTGCCACCAGTGTACCGGGGAGCGAGGGCTACACCTTC	CATSVPGSEGYTF
-	-	TRBV7-6	TRBJ2-3	TGTGCCAGCAGCTTAGCACCCCCCGGGTCTACAGATACGCAGTATTTT	CASSLAPPGSTDTQYF
-	-	TRBV12-5	TRBJ1-1	TGTGCTAGTGGTTGGTCGGGAGACACTGAAGCTTTCTTT	CASGWSGDTEAFF
-	TRBD2	TRBV4-3	TRBJ2-1	TGCGCCAGCAGCCAGCTGGCGGGAGGGTTTCGGGAGCAGTTCTTC	CASSQLAGGFREQFF
-	-	TRBV7-9	TRBJ1-1	TGTGCCAGCAGCTTACCTAACAGGAACACTGAAGCTTTCTTT	CASSLPNRNTEAFF
-	TRBD2	TRBV28	TRBJ2-7	TGTGCCAGCAGTTTCAAACTAGCGGGAAGCTCCTACGAGCAGTACTTC	CASSFKLAGSSYEQYF
-	-	TRBV20-1	TRBJ2-5	TGCAGTGCTAGAGCGCCAAGGAACAAGTACTTC	CSARAPRNKYF
-	TRBD2	TRBV27	TRBJ2-1	TGTGCCAGCAGCCAACTAGCGGGAGTGGGTGAGCAGTTCTTC	CASSQLAGVGEQFF
-	-	TRBV5-1	TRBJ2-7	TGCGCCAGCAGCTTGTCGGCAGATAGATACGAGCAGTACTTC	CASSLSADRYEQYF
-	-	TRBV9	TRBJ1-3	TGTGCCAGCAGCGTAGAGTTCTCTGGAAACACCATATATTTT	CASSVEFSGNTIYF
-	-	TRBV27	TRBJ1-2	TGTGCCAGCAGTTCGAGGTCATTACGCATGCCGCATGGCTACACCTTC	CASSSRSLRMPHGYTF
-	-	TRBV7-9	TRBJ2-7	TGTGCCAGCAGCCCTGCATGGTACGAGCAGTACTTC	CASSPAWYEQYF
-	-	TRBV15	TRBJ2-1	TGTGCCACCAGCAGAGATCCGCGGAATGAGCAGTTCTTC	CATSRDPRNEQFF
-	TRBD1	TRBV7-9	TRBJ1-6	TGTGCCAGCAGCCCTTCCGGGACAGGGCACTATAATTCACCCCTCCACTTT	CASSPSGTGHYNSPLHF
-	-	TRBV19	TRBJ2-2	TGTGCCAGTAGTATACAGGGTGCCGCGGAGCTGTTTTTT	CASSIQGAAELFF
few	-	TRBV24-1	TRBJ2-2	TGTGCCACCAGTGATCCGTGGAAGCGGCAGGCCCTGAACACCGGGGAGCTGTTTTTT	CATSDPWKRQALNTGELFF
-	-	TRBV12-3/TRBV12-4	TRBJ1-2	TGTGCCAGCAGTTTGGGGACGTATGGCTACACCTTC	CASSLGTYGYTF
few	-	TRBV27	TRBJ1-5	TGTGCCAGCAGTCCCCTATATAGCAATCAGCCCCAGCATTTT	CASSPLYSNQPQHF
-	-	TRBV3-1/TRBV3-2	TRBJ1-1	TGTGCCAGCAGCCAATTTTATTACACTGAAGCTTTCTTT	CASSQFYYTEAFF
-	TRBD1	TRBV10-3	TRBJ1-1	TGTGCCATCAGTGCAGGGGGCGCAAACACTGAAGCTTTCTTT	CAISAGGANTEAFF
-	-	TRBV7-9	TRBJ1-2	TGTGCCAGCAGCTTAGGGCAGAACTTTGGCTACACCTTC	CASSLGQNFGYTF
once	TRBD1	TRBV24-1	TRBJ2-3	TGTGCCACCAGTGATGCCGGGACAGGGGACACAGATACGCAGTATTTT	CATSDAGTGDTDTQYF
-	TRBD2	TRBV4-2	TRBJ2-3	TGTGCCAGCAGCCAATTAACGGGACTAGTTACGCAGTATTTT	CASSQLTGLVTQYF
-	-	TRBV7-9	TRBJ1-2	TGTGCCAGCAGCTTCGTTGAAGGGGGCTACACCTTC	CASSFVEGGYTF
few	-	TRBV6-5	TRBJ2-5	TGTGCCAGCAGTTACTCGATTGAGACCCAGTACTTC	CASSYSIETQYF
-	TRBD1	TRBV6-5	TRBJ1-2	TGTGCCAGCAGGCTGGACAGGGGGCAACCTGGCTACACCTTC	CASRLDRGQPGYTF